This T cell receptor (beta chain) is from a study of blood T cell repertoires in COVID-19. At the level of the study: Material from acute and convalescent COVID-19 was sourced from the United States, Italy and Spain. In each case, the material was cDNA or gDNA derived from T cells, B-cell-depleted T cells, or PBMCs.

The CDR3 covers 18 residues. Looked up from germline, CDR1 is SGHDT and CDR2 is YYEEEE. Between the trimmed V and J ends, which lost 0 bases and 0 bases, there was a span of 17 bases. This clone showed up just once. Per the original methods: Amplified reference gene primers provided the basis for estimating nucleated cell counts. Data came from immunoSEQ multiplex PCR; TCRdb stores just in-frame clones and leaves some out. From that table come the V and J calls and clone size; the DNA was used to work out D and trimming. The data show about 78,000 clones, less than 95% seen once. The chain combines TRBV5-6 with TRBJ2-3; tentatively, D is TRBD1 (5 bases). This sequence was found in a woman between 50 and 59 years old in a cohort sampled during active COVID-19. The sample consisted of peripheral blood. As DNA, the CDR3 is TGTGCCAGCAGCTTGGAGAAGAGGCGGACACCTAGCACAGATACGCAGTATTTT. Translated: CASSLEKRRTPSTDTQYF.